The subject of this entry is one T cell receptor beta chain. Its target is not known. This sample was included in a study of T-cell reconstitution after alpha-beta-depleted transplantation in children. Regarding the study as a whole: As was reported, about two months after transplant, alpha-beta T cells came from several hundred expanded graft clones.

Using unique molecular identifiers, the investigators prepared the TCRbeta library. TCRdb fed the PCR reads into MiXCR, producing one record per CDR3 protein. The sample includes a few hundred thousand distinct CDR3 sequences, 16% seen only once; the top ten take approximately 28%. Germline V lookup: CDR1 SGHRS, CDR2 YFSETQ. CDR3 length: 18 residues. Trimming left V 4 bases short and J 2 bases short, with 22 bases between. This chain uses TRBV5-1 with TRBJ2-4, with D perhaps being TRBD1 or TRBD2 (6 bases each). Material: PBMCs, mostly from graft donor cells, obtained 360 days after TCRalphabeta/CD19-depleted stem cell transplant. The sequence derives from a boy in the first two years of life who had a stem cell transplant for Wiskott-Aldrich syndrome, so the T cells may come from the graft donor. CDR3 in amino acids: CASSAGGPFYLSKNIQYF. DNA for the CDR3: TGCGCCAGCAGCGCCGGGGGCCCGTTTTACTTATCCAAAAACATTCAGTACTTC.